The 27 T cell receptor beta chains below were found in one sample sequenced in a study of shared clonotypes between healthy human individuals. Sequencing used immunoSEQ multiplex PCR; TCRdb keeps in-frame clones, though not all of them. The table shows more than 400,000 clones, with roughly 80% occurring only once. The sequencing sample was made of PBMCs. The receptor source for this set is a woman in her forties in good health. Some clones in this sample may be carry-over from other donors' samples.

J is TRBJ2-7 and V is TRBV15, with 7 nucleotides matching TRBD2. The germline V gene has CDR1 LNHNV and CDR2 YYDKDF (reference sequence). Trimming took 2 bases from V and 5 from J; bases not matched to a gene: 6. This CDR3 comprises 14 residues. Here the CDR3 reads CATSRSLLADEQYF. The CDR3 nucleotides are TGTGCCACCAGCAGATCCCTTCTAGCGGACGAGCAGTACTTC.

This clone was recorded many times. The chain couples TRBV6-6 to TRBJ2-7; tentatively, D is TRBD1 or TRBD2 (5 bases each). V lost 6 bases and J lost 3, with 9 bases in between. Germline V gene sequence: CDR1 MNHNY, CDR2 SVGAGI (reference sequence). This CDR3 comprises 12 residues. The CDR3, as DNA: TGTGCCAGCAGCCGGGACGGCTACGAGCAGTACTTC. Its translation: CASSRDGYEQYF.

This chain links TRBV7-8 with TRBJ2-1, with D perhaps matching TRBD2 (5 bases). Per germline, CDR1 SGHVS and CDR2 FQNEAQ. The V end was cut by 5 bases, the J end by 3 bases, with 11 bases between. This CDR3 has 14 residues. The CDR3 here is CASSPSTSYNEQFF. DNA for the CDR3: TGTGCCAGCAGCCCTTCCACTAGCTACAATGAGCAGTTCTTC.

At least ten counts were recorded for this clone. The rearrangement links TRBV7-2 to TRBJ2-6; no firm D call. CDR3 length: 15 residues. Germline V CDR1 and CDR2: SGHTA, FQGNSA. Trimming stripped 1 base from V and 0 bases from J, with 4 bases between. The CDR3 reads CASSLVISGANVLTF. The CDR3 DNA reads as TGTGCCAGCAGCTTAGTTATCTCTGGGGCCAACGTCCTGACTTTC.

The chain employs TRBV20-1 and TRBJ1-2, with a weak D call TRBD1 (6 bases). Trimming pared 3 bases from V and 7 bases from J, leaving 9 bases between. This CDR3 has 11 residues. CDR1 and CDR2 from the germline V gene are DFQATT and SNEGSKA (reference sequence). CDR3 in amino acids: CSASSGVGYTF. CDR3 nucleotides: TGCAGTGCTAGTTCAGGGGTTGGCTACACCTTC.

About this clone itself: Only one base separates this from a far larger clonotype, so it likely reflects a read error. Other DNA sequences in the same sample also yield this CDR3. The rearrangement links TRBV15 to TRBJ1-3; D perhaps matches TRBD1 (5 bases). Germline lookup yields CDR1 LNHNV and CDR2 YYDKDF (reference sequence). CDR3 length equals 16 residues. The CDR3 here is CATSRDRGYSGNTIYF. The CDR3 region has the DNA TGTGCCACCAGCAGAGATAGGGGCTACTCTGGAAACACCATATACTTT.

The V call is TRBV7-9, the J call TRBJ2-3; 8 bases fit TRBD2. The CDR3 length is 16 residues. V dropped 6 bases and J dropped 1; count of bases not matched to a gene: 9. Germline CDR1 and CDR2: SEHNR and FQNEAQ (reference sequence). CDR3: CASSTPKTSGTDTQYF. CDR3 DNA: TGTGCCAGCAGTACCCCGAAGACTAGCGGCACAGATACGCAGTATTTT.

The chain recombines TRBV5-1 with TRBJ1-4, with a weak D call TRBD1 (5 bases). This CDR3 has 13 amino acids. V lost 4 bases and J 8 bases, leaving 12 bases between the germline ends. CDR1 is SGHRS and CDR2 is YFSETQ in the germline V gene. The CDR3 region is CASSATGDEKLFF. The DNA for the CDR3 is TGCGCCAGCAGCGCCACAGGAGACGAAAAACTGTTTTTT.

The CDR3 reads CASSPGLAATDTQYF. The CDR3, as DNA: TGTGCCAGCAGTCCAGGACTAGCGGCTACAGATACGCAGTATTTT. The chain links TRBV28 to TRBJ2-3, with TRBD2 matching over 10 bases. Per germline, CDR1 MDHEN and CDR2 SYDVKM. V trimming: 5 bases; J trimming: 3 bases; junction bases outside the gene matches: 5. This CDR3 has 15 residues. The full variable domain, in which reference TRBV28 and TRBJ2-3 provide the parts outside the CDR3, is DVKVTQSSRYLVKRTGEKVFLECVQDMDHENMFWYRQDPGLGLRLIYFSYDVKMKEKGDIPEGYSVSREKKERFSLILESASTNQTSMYLCASSPGLAATDTQYFGPGTRLTVL.

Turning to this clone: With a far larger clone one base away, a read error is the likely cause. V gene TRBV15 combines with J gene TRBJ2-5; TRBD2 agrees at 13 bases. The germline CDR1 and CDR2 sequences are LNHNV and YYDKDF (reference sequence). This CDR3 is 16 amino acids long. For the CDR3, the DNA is TGTGCCACCAGCAGAGGAGGGACTAGCGGGGATAAGACCAAGTACTTC. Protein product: CATSRGGTSGDKTKYF. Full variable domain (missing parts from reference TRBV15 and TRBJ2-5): DAMVIQNPRYQVTQFGKPVTLSCSQTLNHNVMYWYQQKSSQAPKLLFHYYDKDFNNEADTPDNFQSRRPNTSFCFLDIRSPGLGDTAMYLCATSRGGTSGDKTKYFGPGTRLLVL.

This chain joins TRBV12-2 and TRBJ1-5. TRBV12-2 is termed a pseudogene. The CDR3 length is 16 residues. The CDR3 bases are TGTGCAAGTCGCTTGGGACGGCAACGGGGCAATCAGCCCCAGCATTTT. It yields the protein CASRLGRQRGNQPQHF.

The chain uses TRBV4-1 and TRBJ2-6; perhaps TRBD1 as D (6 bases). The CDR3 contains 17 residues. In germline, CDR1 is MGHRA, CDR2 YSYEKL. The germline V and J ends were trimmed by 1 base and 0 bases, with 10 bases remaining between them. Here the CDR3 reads CASSQATGFSGANVLTF. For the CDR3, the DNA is TGCGCCAGCAGCCAAGCCACAGGGTTCTCTGGGGCCAACGTCCTGACTTTC.

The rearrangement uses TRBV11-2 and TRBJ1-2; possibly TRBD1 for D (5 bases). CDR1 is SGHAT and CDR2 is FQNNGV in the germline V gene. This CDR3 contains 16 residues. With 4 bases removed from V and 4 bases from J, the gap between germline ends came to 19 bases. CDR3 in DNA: TGTGCCAGCAGCTCCGGGGCTTGGGGGGAGGGCTATGGCTACACCTTC. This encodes CASSSGAWGEGYGYTF.

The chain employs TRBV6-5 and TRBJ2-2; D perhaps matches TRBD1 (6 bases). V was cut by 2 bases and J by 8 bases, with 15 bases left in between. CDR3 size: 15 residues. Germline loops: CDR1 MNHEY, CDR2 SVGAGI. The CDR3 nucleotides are TGTGCCAGCAGTTACGCTACAGGGCGATTAGGGGAGCTGTTTTTT. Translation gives CASSYATGRLGELFF.

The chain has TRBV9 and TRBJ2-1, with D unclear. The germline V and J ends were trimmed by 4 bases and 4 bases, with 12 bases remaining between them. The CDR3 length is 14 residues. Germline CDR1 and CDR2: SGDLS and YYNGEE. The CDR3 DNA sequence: TGTGCCAGCAGCAAGGGAACATTTTACAATGAGCAGTTCTTC. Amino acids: CASSKGTFYNEQFF.

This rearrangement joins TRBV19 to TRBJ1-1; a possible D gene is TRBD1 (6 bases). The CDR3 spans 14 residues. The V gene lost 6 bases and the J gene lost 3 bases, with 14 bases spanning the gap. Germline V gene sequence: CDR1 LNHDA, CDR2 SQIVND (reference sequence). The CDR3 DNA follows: TGTGCCAGTAGCACATCACAGGGTTACACTGAAGCTTTCTTT. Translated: CASSTSQGYTEAFF.

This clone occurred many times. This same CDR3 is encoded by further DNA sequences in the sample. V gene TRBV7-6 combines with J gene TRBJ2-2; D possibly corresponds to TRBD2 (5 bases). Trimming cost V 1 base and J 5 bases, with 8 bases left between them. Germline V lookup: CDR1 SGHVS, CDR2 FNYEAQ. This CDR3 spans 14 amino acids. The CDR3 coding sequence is TGTGCCAGCAGCTTAGGCCAGCGGACCGGGGAGCTGTTTTTT. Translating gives CASSLGQRTGELFF. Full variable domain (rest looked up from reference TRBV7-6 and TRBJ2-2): GAGVSQSPRYKVTKRGQDVALRCDPISGHVSLYWYRQALGQGPEFLTYFNYEAQQDKSGLPNDRFSAERPEGSISTLTIQRTEQRDSAMYRCASSLGQRTGELFFGEGSRLTVL.

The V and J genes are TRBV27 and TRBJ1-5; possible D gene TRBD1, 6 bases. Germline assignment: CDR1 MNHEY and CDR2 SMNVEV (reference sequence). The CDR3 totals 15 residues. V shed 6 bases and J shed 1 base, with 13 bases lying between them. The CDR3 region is CASRYTGTSNQPQHF. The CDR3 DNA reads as TGTGCCAGCAGGTACACAGGGACAAGCAATCAGCCCCAGCATTTT.

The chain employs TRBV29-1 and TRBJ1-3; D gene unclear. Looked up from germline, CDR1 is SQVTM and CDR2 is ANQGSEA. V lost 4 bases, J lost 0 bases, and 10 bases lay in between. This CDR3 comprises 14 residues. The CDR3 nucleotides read TGCAGCGTTGTATCTGGGGTCTCTGGAAACACCATATATTTT. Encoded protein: CSVVSGVSGNTIYF.

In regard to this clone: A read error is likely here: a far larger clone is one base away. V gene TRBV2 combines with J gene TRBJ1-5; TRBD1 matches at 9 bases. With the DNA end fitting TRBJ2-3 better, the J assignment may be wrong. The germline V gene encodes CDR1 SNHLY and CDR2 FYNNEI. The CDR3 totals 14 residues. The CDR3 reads CASMSTGGRQPQYF. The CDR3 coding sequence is TGTGCCAGCATGTCTACAGGGGGCCGACAGCCCCAGTATTTT.

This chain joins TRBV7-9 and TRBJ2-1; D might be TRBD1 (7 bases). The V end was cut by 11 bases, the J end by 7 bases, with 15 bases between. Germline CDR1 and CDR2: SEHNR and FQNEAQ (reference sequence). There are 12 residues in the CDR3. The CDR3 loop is CAGGGRRNEQFF. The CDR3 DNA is TGTGCCGGAGGGGGCCGGCGAAATGAGCAGTTCTTC.

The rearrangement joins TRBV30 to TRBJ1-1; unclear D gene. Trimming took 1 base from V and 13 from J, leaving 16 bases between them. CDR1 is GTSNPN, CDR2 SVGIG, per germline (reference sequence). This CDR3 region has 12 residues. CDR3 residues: CAWSGHDPLVFF. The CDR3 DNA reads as TGTGCCTGGAGTGGGCATGACCCGCTTGTTTTCTTT.

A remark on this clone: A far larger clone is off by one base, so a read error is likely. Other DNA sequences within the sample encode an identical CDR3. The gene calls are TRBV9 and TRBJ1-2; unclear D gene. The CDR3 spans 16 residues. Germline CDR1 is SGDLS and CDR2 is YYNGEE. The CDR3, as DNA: TGCGCCAGCAGCGTAGGGTTGGGCAGCTCTAACTATGGCTACACCTTC. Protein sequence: CASSVGLGSSNYGYTF.

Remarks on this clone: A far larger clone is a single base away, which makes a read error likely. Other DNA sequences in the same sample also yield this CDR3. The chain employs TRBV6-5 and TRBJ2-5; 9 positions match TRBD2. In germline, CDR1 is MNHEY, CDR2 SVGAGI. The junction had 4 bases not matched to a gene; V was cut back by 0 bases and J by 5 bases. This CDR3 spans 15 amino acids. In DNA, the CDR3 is TGTGCCAGCAGTTACTCTAGCGGGAGCGGGGAGACCCAGTACTTC. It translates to CASSYSSGSGETQYF.

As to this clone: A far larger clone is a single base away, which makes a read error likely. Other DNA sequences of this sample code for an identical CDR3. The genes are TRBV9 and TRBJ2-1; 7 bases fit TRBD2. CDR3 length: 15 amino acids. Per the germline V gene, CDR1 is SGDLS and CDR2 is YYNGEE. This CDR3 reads CASSVEGGRGNEQFF. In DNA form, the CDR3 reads TGTGCTAGCAGCGTAGAAGGCGGGAGAGGTAATGAGCAGTTCTTC.

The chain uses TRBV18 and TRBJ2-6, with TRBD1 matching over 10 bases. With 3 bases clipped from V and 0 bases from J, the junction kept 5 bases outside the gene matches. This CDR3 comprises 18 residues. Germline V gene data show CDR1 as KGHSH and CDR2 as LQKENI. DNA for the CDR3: TGTGCCAGCTCACCTTCCGGGACAGGGGTCTCTGGGGCCAACGTCCTGACTTTC. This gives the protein CASSPSGTGVSGANVLTF. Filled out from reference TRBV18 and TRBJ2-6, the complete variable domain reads NAGVMQNPRHLVRRRGQEARLRCSPMKGHSHVYWYRQLPEEGLKFMVYLQKENIIDESGMPKERFSAEFPKEGPSILRIQQVVRGDSAAYFCASSPSGTGVSGANVLTFGAGSRLTVL.

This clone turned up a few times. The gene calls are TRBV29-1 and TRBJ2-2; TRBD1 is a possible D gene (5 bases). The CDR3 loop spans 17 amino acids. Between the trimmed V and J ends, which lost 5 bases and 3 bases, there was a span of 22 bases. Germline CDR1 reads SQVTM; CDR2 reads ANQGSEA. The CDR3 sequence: CSVTKRWGDPDTGELFF. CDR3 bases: TGCAGCGTTACTAAGAGGTGGGGCGATCCTGACACCGGGGAGCTGTTTTTT.